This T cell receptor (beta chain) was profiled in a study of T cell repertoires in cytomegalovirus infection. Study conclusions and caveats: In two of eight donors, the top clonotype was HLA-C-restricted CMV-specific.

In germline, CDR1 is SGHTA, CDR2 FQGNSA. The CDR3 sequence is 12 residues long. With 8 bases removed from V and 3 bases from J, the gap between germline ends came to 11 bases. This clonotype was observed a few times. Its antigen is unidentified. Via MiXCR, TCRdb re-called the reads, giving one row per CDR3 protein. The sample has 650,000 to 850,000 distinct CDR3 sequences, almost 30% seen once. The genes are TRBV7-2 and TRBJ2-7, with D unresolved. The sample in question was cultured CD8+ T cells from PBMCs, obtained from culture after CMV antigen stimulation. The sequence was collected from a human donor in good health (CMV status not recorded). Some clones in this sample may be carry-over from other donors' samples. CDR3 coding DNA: TGTGCCAGCGGGTTGCGGAGCTACGAGCAGTACTTC. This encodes CASGLRSYEQYF.